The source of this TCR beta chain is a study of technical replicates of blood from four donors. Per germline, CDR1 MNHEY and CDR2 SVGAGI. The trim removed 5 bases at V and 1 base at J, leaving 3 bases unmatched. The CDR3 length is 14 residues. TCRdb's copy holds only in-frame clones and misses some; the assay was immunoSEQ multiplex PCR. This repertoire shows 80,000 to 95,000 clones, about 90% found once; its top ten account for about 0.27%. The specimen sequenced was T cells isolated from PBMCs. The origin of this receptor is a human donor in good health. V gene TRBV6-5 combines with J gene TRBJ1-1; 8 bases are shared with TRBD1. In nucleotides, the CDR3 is TGTGCCAGCAGTGCAGGGGGCAGGAACACTGAAGCTTTCTTT. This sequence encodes CASSAGGRNTEAFF.